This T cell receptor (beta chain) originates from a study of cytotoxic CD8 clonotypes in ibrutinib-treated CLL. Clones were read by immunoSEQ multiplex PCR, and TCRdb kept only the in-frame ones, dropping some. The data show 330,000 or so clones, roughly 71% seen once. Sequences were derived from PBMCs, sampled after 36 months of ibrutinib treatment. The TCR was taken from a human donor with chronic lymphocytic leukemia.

The CDR3 DNA is TGTGCCAGCAGCATAAACAGGTTAACCGGGGAGCTGTTTTTT. This gives the protein CASSINRLTGELFF. The J gene is TRBJ2-2, the V gene TRBV11-1; D perhaps matches TRBD1 (5 bases). Trimming took off 5 bases at V and 5 bases at J, with 12 bases between the two ends. The CDR3 spans 14 residues. Germline lookup yields CDR1 SGHAT and CDR2 FQDESV (reference sequence).